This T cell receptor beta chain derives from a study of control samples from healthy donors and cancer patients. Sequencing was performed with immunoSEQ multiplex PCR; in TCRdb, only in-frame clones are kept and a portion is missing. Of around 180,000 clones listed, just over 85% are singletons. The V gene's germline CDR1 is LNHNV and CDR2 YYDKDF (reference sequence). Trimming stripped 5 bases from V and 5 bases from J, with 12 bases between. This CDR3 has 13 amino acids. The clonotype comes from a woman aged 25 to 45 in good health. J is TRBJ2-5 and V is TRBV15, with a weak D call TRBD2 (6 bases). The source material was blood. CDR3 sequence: CATSAGPGETQYF. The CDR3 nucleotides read TGTGCCACCAGCGCGGGACCGGGGGAGACCCAGTACTTC.